This T cell receptor (beta chain) was found in a study of T cells in Graves' hyperthyroidism and ophthalmopathy. Amplified TCR beta CDR3 regions derived from RNA transcripts. The TCR CDR3 was amplified in a first-round RT-PCR using the HTBI primer set. TCRdb reanalysed the multiplex PCR reads using MiXCR and keeps one entry per CDR3 protein. The sample includes approximately 640,000 distinct CDR3 sequences, just under 45% of them seen just once. Trimming cost V 2 bases and J 9 bases, with 11 bases left between them. The CDR3 consists of 14 residues. Germline V CDR1 and CDR2: ENHRY, SYGVKD. Study-wide results and limits: Ophthalmopathy prediction by the model preceded onset by a median approximately six months.

Regarding this clonotype: Its antigen remains unidentified.

Sequencing was done on a sample of peripheral blood or thyroid tissue (not recorded which). This TCR derives from an adult man with Graves' disease, either hyperthyroidism or ophthalmopathy (not recorded which). V is TRBV10-3 and J is TRBJ1-6; D is undetermined. The CDR3 region is CAISERPPGSPLHF. DNA for the CDR3: TGTGCCATCAGTGAGCGGCCGCCAGGTTCACCCCTCCACTTT.